A single sample gave rise to the 23 T cell receptor beta chains below, sequenced in a study of blood T cells in healthy people across ages. The use of a sample-barcoded 5' primer and a J-beta primer mix characterized a second PCR of about 7 to 12 cycles. TCRdb ran MiXCR on the 5' RACE reads and lists one entry per CDR3 protein. The sample holds 1.2 million to 1.5 million distinct CDR3 sequences, 59% seen once. The sample consisted of blood. These receptors all stem from a man between 18 and 35 years old in good health.

V usage is TRBV20-1 and J usage is TRBJ2-7, with TRBD1 matching over 8 bases. The trim removed 7 bases at V and 3 bases at J, leaving 11 bases unmatched. The germline V gene has CDR1 DFQATT and CDR2 SNEGSKA (reference sequence). There are 14 residues in the CDR3. CDR3 sequence: CSVEFGQGGYEQYF. DNA for the CDR3: TGCAGTGTTGAATTTGGACAGGGAGGCTACGAGCAGTACTTC.

V usage is TRBV7-8 and J usage is TRBJ2-7; 8 bases line up with TRBD2. The J call is in doubt because the DNA end fits TRBJ2-5 better. Per the germline V gene, CDR1 is SGHVS and CDR2 is FQNEAQ. The CDR3 covers 15 residues. CDR3 loop: CASSSNGGDQETQYF. CDR3 DNA: TGTGCCAGCAGCTCCAACGGGGGGGACCAAGAGACCCAGTACTTC.

The table lists this clonotype with a few counts. This chain joins TRBV28 and TRBJ2-7; 7 nucleotides align to TRBD1. The germline gives CDR1 MDHEN, CDR2 SYDVKM. The CDR3 runs to 14 residues. The V and J ends lost 4 bases and 6 bases, in that order; junction bases with no gene match: 9. The CDR3 DNA is TGTGCCAGCAGTTGGGGTAGACAGGGCGGCGAGCAGTACTTC. It codes for CASSWGRQGGEQYF.

V usage is TRBV27 and J usage is TRBJ2-6; D is unresolved. V lost 5 bases, J lost 0 bases, and 23 bases lay in between. The CDR3 extends over 20 amino acids. Germline CDR1 is MNHEY and CDR2 is SMNVEV (reference sequence). The CDR3 region has the DNA TGTGCCAGCAGTACCAATCGGCCGCCCGACACGATCTCTGGGGCCAACGTCCTGACTTTC. As protein: CASSTNRPPDTISGANVLTF.

The rearrangement uses TRBV6-2 or TRBV6-3 and TRBJ1-5; D perhaps matches TRBD1 (5 bases). CDR1 and CDR2 from the germline V gene are MNHEY and SVGEGT. This CDR3 contains 15 residues. V lost 4 bases to trimming and J lost 5 bases, with 15 bases between them. CDR3: CASSSFRGRDQPQHF. The CDR3 nucleotides are TGTGCCAGCAGTTCCTTCCGGGGCCGGGATCAGCCCCAGCATTTT.

The chain links TRBV7-2 to TRBJ2-1; no reliable D call. CDR3 length equals 18 residues. V lost 1 base, J lost 6 bases, and 22 bases lay in between. Germline V gene sequence: CDR1 SGHTA, CDR2 FQGNSA. The DNA for the CDR3 is TGTGCCAGCAGCTTAGTTGGGTGGGCTTCGACTGCTCCCAATGAGCAGTTCTTC. Its translation: CASSLVGWASTAPNEQFF.

This clonotype was seen more than once but under ten times. V usage is TRBV7-2 and J usage is TRBJ1-1; 7 bases are shared with TRBD1. CDR3 length equals 13 residues. Germline V lookup: CDR1 SGHTA, CDR2 FQGNSA. J gave up 5 bases and V 4 bases, and 4 bases lay outside the gene matches. The DNA for the CDR3 is TGTGCCAGCAGCTCCGACAGGGCGACTGAAGCTTTCTTT. Its translation: CASSSDRATEAFF. Full variable domain (remainder filled in from reference TRBV7-2 and TRBJ1-1): GAGVSQSPSNKVTEKGKDVELRCDPISGHTALYWYRQSLGQGLEFLIYFQGNSAPDKSGLPSDRFSAERTGGSVSTLTIQRTQQEDSAVYLCASSSDRATEAFFGQGTRLTVV.

J is TRBJ1-2 and V is TRBV6-2 or TRBV6-3; D gene unclear. In germline, CDR1 is MNHEY, CDR2 SVGEGT. This CDR3 has 12 amino acids. V was trimmed by 5 bases and J by 7 bases, leaving 11 bases between them. The CDR3 nucleotides are TGTGCCAGCAGTCCTGCTTTGTTTGGCTACACCTTC. Protein sequence: CASSPALFGYTF.

This chain connects TRBV20-1 to TRBJ2-1; TRBD2 aligns across 12 bases. J gave up 9 bases and V 4 bases, and 7 bases lay outside the gene matches. Per the germline V gene, CDR1 is DFQATT and CDR2 is SNEGSKA (reference sequence). This CDR3 has 14 amino acids. The CDR3 DNA sequence: TGCAGTGCTAAGACTAGCGGGAGAGTGAGTGAGCAGTTCTTC. It is translated as CSAKTSGRVSEQFF.

The CDR3 region is CASSGSGGGNIQYF. The DNA for the CDR3 is TGTGCCAGCTCCGGGTCCGGTGGCGGAAACATTCAGTACTTC. The V and J genes are TRBV21-1 and TRBJ2-4; the D call TRBD1 from the table was never checked on the DNA. TRBV21-1 is tagged as a pseudogene. This CDR3 has 14 residues.

The chain recombines TRBV7-9 with TRBJ1-1, with D unresolved. The CDR3 consists of 15 residues. Germline assignment: CDR1 SEHNR and CDR2 FQNEAQ (reference sequence). Deletions cut 5 bases from V and 0 bases from J, with 13 bases between. The CDR3 is CASSPKDTMNTEAFF. Written as DNA, the CDR3 is TGTGCCAGCAGCCCCAAAGACACCATGAACACTGAAGCTTTCTTT.

The chain is built from TRBV27 and TRBJ2-1; 8 bases agree with TRBD2. The J call could be wrong; TRBJ2-7 is a better fit for the DNA end. CDR1 is MNHEY and CDR2 is SMNVEV in the germline V gene (reference sequence). This CDR3 contains 13 residues. The CDR3 sequence: CASSRGGLYEQYF. DNA for the CDR3: TGTGCCAGCAGTCGCGGGGGGCTTTACGAGCAGTACTTC.

The chain uses TRBV9 and TRBJ2-3; perhaps TRBD2 as D (5 bases). The germline V and J ends were trimmed by 3 bases and 0 bases, with 11 bases remaining between them. The CDR3 contains 15 residues. From germline, CDR1 is SGDLS and CDR2 YYNGEE. CDR3 DNA: TGTGCCAGCAGCGGAGAGGAGCGGAGCACAGATACGCAGTATTTT. It yields the protein CASSGEERSTDTQYF.

This chain joins TRBV2 and TRBJ1-2; D possibly corresponds to TRBD1 (6 bases). Germline V CDR1 and CDR2: SNHLY, FYNNEI. The germline V and J ends were trimmed by 7 bases and 2 bases, with 11 bases remaining between them. The CDR3 runs to 13 residues. In DNA form, the CDR3 reads TGTGCCAGCAACTACGACAGGAACTATGGCTACACCTTC. The encoded protein is CASNYDRNYGYTF.

The J gene is TRBJ2-3, the V gene TRBV9, with D perhaps assigned TRBD1 or TRBD2 (5 bases each). This CDR3 is built from 16 residues. Germline CDR1 SGDLS, CDR2 YYNGEE. V dropped 4 bases and J dropped 3 bases, with 18 bases sitting between them. This CDR3 reads CASSIRDPIDTDTQYF. The CDR3 region has the DNA TGTGCCAGCAGCATCCGGGACCCTATAGATACAGATACGCAGTATTTT.

V is TRBV7-2 and J is TRBJ2-4; D unclear. The CDR3 loop spans 14 amino acids. Germline CDR1 is SGHTA and CDR2 is FQGNSA. The V and J ends lost 4 bases and 1 base respectively, with 8 bases between them. The CDR3 sequence is CASSYQQAKNIQYF. In DNA, the CDR3 is TGTGCCAGCAGCTACCAGCAGGCCAAAAACATTCAGTACTTC.

The sample holds one count of this clonotype. V and J are TRBV29-1 and TRBJ1-2, with 8 positions matching TRBD1. Germline loops: CDR1 SQVTM, CDR2 ANQGSEA. V shed 4 bases and J 2 bases; nucleotides not matched to a gene: 12. The CDR3 is made up of 16 amino acids. This CDR3 is CSVGSRLDRANYGYTF. Written as DNA, the CDR3 is TGCAGCGTTGGTTCCCGCCTGGACAGGGCCAACTATGGCTACACCTTC.

This clonotype was found once. This chain connects TRBV15 to TRBJ2-1; possible D gene TRBD2, 6 bases. This CDR3 region has 18 residues. Trimming took off 0 bases at V and 10 bases at J, with 25 bases between the two ends. CDR1 is LNHNV and CDR2 is YYDKDF in the germline V gene (reference sequence). The CDR3 protein is CATSREPKYVGWREEQFF. CDR3 nucleotides: TGTGCCACCAGCAGAGAACCCAAGTATGTAGGATGGAGGGAGGAGCAGTTCTTC.

The J gene is TRBJ2-4, the V gene TRBV6-5; perhaps TRBD1 as D (6 bases). CDR1 is MNHEY, CDR2 SVGAGI, per germline. This CDR3 is 18 amino acids long. V was clipped by 0 bases and J by 1 base, with 16 bases between them. The CDR3 sequence: CASSYSSHGQGAKNIQYF. The CDR3 DNA reads as TGTGCCAGCAGTTACTCGAGTCATGGGCAGGGGGCCAAAAACATTCAGTACTTC.

This clonotype was counted once. The J gene is TRBJ2-7, the V gene TRBV14; D remains ambiguous. V lost 0 bases and J 0 bases, leaving 18 bases between the germline ends. This CDR3 contains 18 residues. In germline, CDR1 is SGHDN, CDR2 FVKESK. CDR3 bases: TGTGCCAGCAGCCAAGATCAACCCCTGGGTTGGGGCTCCTACGAGCAGTACTTC. Residues: CASSQDQPLGWGSYEQYF.

This chain connects TRBV7-6 to TRBJ2-5, with D possibly matching TRBD1 (6 bases). The CDR3 is 16 residues long. From germline, CDR1 is SGHVS and CDR2 FNYEAQ. The V end lost 1 base, the J end lost 0 bases, and 12 bases lay between the germline ends. Here the CDR3 reads CASSLEAGANQETQYF. The CDR3 bases are TGTGCCAGCAGCTTAGAAGCAGGGGCAAACCAAGAGACCCAGTACTTC.

This rearrangement joins TRBV20-1 to TRBJ2-5; no clear D. Germline V CDR1 and CDR2: DFQATT, SNEGSKA (reference sequence). The CDR3 is 14 amino acids. V was pared by 1 base and J by 1 base, with 10 bases between. The DNA for the CDR3 is TGCAGTGCTAGAGTTCGAGGTCCCCAAGAGACCCAGTACTTC. This encodes CSARVRGPQETQYF.

This clonotype was counted between two and nine times. The J gene is TRBJ2-2, the V gene TRBV12-3 or TRBV12-4; 7 nucleotides line up with TRBD1. The CDR3 runs 12 residues. V gave up 11 bases and J gave up 3 bases; unmatched junction bases: 3. Here the CDR3 reads CAWQGDTGELFF. The CDR3 region has the DNA TGTGCCTGGCAGGGGGACACCGGGGAGCTGTTTTTT.